This T cell receptor (beta chain) was sequenced in a study of CD8 T cells in Susac syndrome. In the study overall: Intravenous immunoglobulin alone or corticosteroids were being given to patients with Susac syndrome at blood draw, unless they were therapy-naive.

Study results and caveats: Acknowledgment was made by the study that its TCR sequencing and HLA analysis involved a relatively small number of individuals.

The CDR3 has 15 amino acids. Trimming took 2 bases from V and 3 from J, leaving 12 bases between them. CDR1 and CDR2 (germline): LNHNV, YYDKDF (reference sequence). The count of this clonotype is one. The target antigen is unknown. Reverse transcription used about 0.45 to 1 ug RNA and random hexamers. Amplification of TCR beta CDR3 spanned 54 Vbeta and 13 Jbeta via immunoSEQ multiplex PCR. TCRdb processed the immunoSEQ multiplex PCR reads anew with MiXCR; each CDR3 protein has one entry. The sample holds about 190,000 distinct CDR3 sequences, 90% to 97% seen once. Source material: CD4+ T cells from PBMCs. This sequence joins TRBV15 and TRBJ2-3; the D gene is possibly TRBD2 (6 bases). The receptor was isolated from a human donor with Susac syndrome. CDR3 bases: TGTGCCACCAGCAGACGCGGGACGGGTACAGATACGCAGTATTTT. Translation gives CATSRRGTGTDTQYF.